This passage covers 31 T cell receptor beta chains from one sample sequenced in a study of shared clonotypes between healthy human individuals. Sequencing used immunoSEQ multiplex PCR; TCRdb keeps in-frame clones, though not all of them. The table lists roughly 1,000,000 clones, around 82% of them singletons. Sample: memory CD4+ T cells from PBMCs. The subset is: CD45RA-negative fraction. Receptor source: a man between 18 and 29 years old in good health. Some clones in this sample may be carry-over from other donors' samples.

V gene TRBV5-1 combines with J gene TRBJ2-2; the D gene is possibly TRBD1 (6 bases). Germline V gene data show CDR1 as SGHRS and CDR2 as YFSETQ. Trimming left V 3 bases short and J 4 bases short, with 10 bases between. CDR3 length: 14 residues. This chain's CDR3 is CASSSGQTTGELFF. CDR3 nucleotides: TGCGCCAGCAGCTCAGGACAGACCACCGGGGAGCTGTTTTTT.

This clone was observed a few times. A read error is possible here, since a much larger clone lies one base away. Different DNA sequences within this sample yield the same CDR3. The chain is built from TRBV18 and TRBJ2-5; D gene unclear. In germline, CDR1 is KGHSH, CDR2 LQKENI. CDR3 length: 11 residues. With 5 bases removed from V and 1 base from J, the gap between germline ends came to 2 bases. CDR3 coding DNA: TGTGCCAGCTCAACCCAAGAGACCCAGTACTTC. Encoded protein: CASSTQETQYF.

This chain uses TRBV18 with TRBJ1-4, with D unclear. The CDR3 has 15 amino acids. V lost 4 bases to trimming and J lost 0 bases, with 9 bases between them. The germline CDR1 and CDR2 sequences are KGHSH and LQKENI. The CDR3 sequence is CASSRQVSTNEKLFF. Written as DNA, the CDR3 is TGTGCCAGCTCACGGCAAGTTTCAACTAATGAAAAACTGTTTTTT.

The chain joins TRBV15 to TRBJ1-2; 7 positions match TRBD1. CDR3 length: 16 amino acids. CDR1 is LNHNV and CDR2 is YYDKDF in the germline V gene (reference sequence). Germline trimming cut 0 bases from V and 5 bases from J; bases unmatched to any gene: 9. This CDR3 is CATSRDFPPGGYGYTF. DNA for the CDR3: TGTGCCACCAGCAGAGATTTCCCCCCAGGGGGGTATGGCTACACCTTC.

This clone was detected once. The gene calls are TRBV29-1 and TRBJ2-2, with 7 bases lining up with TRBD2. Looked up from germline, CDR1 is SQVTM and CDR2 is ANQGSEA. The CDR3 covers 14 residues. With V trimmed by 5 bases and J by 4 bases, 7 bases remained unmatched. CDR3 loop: CSVYKGGSTGELFF. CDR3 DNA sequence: TGCAGCGTTTACAAGGGAGGGAGCACCGGGGAGCTGTTTTTT.

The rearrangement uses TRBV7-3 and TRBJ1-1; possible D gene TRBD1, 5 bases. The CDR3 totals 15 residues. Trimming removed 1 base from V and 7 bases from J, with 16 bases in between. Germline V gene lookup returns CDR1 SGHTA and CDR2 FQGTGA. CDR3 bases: TGTGCCAGCAGCTTAATGGGCAGCAGGGCTGATGAAGCTTTCTTT. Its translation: CASSLMGSRADEAFF.

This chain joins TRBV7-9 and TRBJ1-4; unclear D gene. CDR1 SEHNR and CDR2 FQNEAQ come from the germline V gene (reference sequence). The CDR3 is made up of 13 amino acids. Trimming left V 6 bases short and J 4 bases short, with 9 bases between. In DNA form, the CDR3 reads TGTGCCAGCAGATCAATGGGTAATGAAAAACTGTTTTTT. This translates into CASRSMGNEKLFF.

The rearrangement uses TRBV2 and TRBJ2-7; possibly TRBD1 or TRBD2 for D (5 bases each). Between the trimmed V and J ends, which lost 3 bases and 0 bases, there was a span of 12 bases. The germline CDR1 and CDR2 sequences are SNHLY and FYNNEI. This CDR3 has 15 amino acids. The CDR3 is CASSEGPVPSYEQYF. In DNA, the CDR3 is TGTGCCAGCAGTGAGGGACCAGTCCCCTCCTACGAGCAGTACTTC.

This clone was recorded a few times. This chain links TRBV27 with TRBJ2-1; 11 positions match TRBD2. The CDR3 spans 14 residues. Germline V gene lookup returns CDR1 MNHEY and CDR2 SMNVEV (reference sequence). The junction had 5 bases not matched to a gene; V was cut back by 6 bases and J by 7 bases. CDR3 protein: CASSLLAGANEQFF. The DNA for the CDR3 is TGTGCCAGCAGCCTACTAGCGGGAGCGAATGAGCAGTTCTTC.

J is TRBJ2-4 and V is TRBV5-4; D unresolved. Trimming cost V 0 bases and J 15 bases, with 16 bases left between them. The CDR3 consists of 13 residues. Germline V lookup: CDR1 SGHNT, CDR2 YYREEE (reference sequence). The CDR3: CASSLEPGHRLYF. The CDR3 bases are TGTGCCAGCAGCTTGGAACCGGGCCATAGGTTGTACTTC.

This CDR3 reads CASSLSSGTNLGGYTF. In DNA, the CDR3 is TGCGCCAGCAGCTTGTCTAGTGGCACCAACCTGGGGGGCTACACCTTC. V gene TRBV5-1 combines with J gene TRBJ1-2; no definite D call. The germline gives CDR1 SGHRS, CDR2 YFSETQ. The CDR3 has 16 amino acids. Trimming took off 1 base at V and 8 bases at J, with 21 bases between the two ends.

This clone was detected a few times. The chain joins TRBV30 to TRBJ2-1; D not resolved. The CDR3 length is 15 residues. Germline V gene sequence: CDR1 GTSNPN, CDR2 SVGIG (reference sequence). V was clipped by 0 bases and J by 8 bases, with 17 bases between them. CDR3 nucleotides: TGTGCCTGGAGTGTAAAAGTCCTATTGCGACATGAGCAGTTCTTC. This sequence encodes CAWSVKVLLRHEQFF.

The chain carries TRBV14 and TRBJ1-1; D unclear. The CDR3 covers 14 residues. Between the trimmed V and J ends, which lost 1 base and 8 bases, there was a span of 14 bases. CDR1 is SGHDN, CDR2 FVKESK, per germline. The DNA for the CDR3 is TGTGCCAGCAGCCAAGGCTGGGCCGGCCGAGAAGCTTTCTTT. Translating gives CASSQGWAGREAFF.

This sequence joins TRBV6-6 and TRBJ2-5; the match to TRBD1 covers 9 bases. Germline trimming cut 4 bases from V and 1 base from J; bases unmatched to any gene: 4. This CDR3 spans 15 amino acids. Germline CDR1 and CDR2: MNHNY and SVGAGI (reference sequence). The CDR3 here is CASSWGTGTQETQYF. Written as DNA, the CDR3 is TGTGCCAGCAGTTGGGGGACAGGGACCCAAGAGACCCAGTACTTC.

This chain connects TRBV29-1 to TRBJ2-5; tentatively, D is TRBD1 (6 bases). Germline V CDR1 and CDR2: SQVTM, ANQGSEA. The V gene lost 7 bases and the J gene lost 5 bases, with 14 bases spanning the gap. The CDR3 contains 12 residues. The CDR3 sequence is CSAGWGRETQYF. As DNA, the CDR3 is TGCAGCGCCGGTTGGGGGCGGGAGACCCAGTACTTC.

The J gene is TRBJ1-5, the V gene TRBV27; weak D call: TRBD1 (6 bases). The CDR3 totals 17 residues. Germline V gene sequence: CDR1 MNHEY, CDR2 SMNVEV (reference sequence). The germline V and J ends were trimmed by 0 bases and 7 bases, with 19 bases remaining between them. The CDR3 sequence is CASSLSGGQGRRQPQHF. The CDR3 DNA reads TGTGCCAGCAGTTTATCGGGGGGGCAGGGAAGGCGCCAGCCCCAGCATTTT.

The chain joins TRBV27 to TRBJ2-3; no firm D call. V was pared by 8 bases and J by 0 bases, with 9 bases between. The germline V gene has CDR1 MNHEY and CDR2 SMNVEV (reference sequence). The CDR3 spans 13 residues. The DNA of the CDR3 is TGTGCCAGCTTTAGTTATAGCACAGATACGCAGTATTTT. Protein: CASFSYSTDTQYF.

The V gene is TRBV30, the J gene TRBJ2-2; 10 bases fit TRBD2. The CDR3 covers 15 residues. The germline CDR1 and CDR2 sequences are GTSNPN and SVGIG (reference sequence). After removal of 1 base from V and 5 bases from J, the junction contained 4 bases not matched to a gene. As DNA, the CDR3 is TGTGCCTGGAGTGAACTAGCGGGATGGACCGGGGAGCTGTTTTTT. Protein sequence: CAWSELAGWTGELFF.

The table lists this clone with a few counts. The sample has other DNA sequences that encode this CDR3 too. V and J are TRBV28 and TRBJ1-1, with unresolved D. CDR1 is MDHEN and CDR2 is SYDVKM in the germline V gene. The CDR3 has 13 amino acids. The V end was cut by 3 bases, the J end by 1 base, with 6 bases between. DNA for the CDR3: TGTGCCAGCAGTTTGCCCAGGAACACTGAAGCTTTCTTT. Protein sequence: CASSLPRNTEAFF.

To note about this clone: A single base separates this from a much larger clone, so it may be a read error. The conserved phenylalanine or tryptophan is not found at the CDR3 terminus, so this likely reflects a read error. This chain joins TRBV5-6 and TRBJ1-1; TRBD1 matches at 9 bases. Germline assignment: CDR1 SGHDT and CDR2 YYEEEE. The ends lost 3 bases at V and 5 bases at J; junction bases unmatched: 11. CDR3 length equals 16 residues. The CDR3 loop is CASSSTPGQGGTEAFS. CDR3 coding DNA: TGTGCCAGCAGCTCCACCCCGGGACAGGGTGGGACTGAAGCTTTCTCT.

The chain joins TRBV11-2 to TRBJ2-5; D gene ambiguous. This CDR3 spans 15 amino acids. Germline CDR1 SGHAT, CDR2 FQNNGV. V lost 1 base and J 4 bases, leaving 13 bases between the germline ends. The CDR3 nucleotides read TGTGCCAGCAGCTTAGTGTCTGGCCTTGTAGAGACCCAGTACTTC. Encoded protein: CASSLVSGLVETQYF.

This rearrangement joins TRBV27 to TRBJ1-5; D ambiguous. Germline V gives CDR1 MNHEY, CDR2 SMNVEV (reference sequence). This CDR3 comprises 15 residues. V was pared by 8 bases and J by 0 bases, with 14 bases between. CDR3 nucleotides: TGTGCCAGCGGACTCCAGAGTAATAGCAATCAGCCCCAGCATTTT. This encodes CASGLQSNSNQPQHF.

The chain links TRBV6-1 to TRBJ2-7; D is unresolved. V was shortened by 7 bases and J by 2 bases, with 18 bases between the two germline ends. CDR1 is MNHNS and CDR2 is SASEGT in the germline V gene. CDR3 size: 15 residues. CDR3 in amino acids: CASMPGPGPTYEQYF. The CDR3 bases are TGTGCCAGCATGCCCGGCCCGGGCCCGACCTACGAGCAGTACTTC.

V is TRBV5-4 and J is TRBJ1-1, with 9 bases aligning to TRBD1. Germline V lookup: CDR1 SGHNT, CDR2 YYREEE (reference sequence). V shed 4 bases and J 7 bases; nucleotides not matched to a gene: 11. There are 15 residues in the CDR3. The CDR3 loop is CASSTPGTGNIEAFF. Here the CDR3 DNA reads TGTGCCAGCAGCACACCAGGGACAGGGAATATTGAAGCTTTCTTT.

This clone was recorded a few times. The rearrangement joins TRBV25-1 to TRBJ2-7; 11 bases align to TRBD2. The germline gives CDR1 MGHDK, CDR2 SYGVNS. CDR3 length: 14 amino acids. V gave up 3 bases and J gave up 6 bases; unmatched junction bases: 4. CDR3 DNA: TGTGCCAGCAGTGAGGGACTAGCGGCCGTCGAGCAGTACTTC. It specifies CASSEGLAAVEQYF.

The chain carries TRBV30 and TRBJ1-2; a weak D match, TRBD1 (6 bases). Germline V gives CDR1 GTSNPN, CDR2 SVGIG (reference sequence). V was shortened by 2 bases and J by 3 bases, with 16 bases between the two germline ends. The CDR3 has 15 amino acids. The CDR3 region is CAWSSLTGRDYGYTF. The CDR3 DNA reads TGTGCCTGGAGTTCCTTGACAGGCCGGGACTATGGCTACACCTTC.

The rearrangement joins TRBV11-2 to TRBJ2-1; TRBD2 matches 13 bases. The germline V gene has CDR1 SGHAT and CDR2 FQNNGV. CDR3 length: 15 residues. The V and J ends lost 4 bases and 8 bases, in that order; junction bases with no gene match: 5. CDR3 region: CASSSGTSGIDEQFF. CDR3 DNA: TGTGCCAGCAGCTCCGGGACTAGCGGGATTGATGAGCAGTTCTTC.

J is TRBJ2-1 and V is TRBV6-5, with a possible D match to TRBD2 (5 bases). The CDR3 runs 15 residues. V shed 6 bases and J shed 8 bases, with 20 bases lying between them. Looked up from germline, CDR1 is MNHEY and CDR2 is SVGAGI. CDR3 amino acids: CASRTSGRGTDEQFF. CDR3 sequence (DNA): TGTGCCAGCAGGACCAGCGGACGGGGTACGGATGAGCAGTTCTTC.

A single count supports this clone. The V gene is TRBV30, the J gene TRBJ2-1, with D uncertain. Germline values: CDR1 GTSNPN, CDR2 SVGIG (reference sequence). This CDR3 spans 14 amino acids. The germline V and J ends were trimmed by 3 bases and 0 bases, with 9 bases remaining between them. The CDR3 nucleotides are TGTGCCTGGAGCTTCGGAAGCTCCTACAATGAGCAGTTCTTC. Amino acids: CAWSFGSSYNEQFF. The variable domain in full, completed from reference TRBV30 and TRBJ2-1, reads SQTIHQWPATLVQPVGSPLSLECTVEGTSNPNLYWYRQAAGRGLQLLFYSVGIGQISSEVPQNLSASRPQDRQFILSSKKLLLSDSGFYLCAWSFGSSYNEQFFGPGTRLTVL.

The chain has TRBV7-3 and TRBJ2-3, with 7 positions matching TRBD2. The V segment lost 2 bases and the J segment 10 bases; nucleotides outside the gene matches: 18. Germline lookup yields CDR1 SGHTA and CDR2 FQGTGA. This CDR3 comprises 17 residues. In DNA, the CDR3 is TGTGCCAGCAGCTTATTAGGTGGCGGGAGCGAAGTAGGAGCGCAGTATTTT. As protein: CASSLLGGGSEVGAQYF.

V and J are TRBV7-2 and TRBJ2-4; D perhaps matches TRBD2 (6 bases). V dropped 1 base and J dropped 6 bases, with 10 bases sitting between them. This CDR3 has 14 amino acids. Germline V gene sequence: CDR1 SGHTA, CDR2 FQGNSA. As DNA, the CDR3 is TGTGCCAGCAGCTTAGGCCCGGGACTAAACATTCAGTACTTC. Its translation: CASSLGPGLNIQYF.